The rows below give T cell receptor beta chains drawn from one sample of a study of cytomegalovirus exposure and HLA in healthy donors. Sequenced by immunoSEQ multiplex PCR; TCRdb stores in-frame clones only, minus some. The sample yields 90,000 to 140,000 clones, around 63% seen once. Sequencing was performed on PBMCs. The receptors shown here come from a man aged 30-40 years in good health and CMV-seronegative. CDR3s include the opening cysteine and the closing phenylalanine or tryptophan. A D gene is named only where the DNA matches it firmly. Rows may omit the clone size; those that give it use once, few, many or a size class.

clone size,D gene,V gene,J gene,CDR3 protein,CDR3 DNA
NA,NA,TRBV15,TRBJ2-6,CATSRDTGPSVLTF,TGTGCCACCAGCAGAGATACAGGGCCGAGCGTCCTGACTTTC
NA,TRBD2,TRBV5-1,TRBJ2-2,CASSWSGLAGGELFF,TGCGCCAGCAGCTGGTCGGGACTAGCGGGCGGGGAGCTGTTTTTT
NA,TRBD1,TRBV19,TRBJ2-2,CASGFGTGRGELFF,TGTGCCAGTGGTTTCGGGACAGGGCGCGGGGAGCTGTTTTTT
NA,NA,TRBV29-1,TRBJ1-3,CSVVVAGLSGNTIYF,TGCAGCGTTGTTGTGGCAGGCCTCTCTGGAAACACCATATATTTT
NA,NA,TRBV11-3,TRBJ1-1,CASSLNRDTEAFF,TGTGCCAGCAGCTTAAATAGAGACACTGAAGCTTTCTTT
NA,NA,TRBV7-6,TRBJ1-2,CASSLSAGDYGYTF,TGTGCCAGCAGCTTGTCGGCAGGGGACTATGGCTACACCTTC
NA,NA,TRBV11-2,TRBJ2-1,CASSLVRGPGVYNEQFF,TGTGCCAGCAGCTTAGTCAGGGGCCCAGGGGTATACAATGAGCAGTTCTTC
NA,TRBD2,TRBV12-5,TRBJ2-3,CASGSLQRGGDTQYF,TGTGCTAGTGGTTCCCTTCAGCGGGGGGGGGATACGCAGTATTTT
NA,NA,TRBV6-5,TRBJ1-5,CASSYDGRGNQPQHF,TGTGCCAGCAGTTACGACGGACGGGGGAATCAGCCCCAGCATTTT
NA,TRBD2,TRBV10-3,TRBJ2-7,CAISSGTESSYGQYF,TGTGCCATCAGCAGCGGGACCGAAAGCTCCTACGGGCAGTACTTC
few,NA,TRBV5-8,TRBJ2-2,CASSFRPGRGTGELFF,TGTGCCAGCAGCTTCCGACCGGGTCGGGGCACCGGGGAGCTGTTTTTT
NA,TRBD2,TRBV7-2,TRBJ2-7,CASGSIAGGPYEQYF,TGTGCCAGTGGGTCAATAGCGGGAGGGCCCTACGAGCAGTACTTC
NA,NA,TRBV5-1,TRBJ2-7,CASSLDSSPYEQYF,TGCGCCAGCAGCTTAGACAGCTCCCCCTACGAGCAGTACTTC
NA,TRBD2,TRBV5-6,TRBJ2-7,CASSLVPAGGREQYF,TGTGCCAGCAGCTTGGTACCAGCGGGAGGACGTGAGCAGTACTTC
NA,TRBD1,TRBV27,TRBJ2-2,CASSGQGATGELFF,TGTGCCAGCAGCGGACAGGGGGCCACCGGGGAGCTGTTTTTT
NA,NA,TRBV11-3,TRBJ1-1,CASSFPSYTEAFF,TGTGCCAGCAGCTTTCCCTCGTACACTGAAGCTTTCTTT
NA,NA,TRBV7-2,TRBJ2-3,CASSLGVTDTQYF,TGTGCCAGCAGCCTCGGGGTCACAGATACGCAGTATTTT
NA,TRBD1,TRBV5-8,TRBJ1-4,CASSTGQATNEKLFF,TGTGCCAGCAGCACCGGACAGGCAACTAATGAAAAACTGTTTTTT
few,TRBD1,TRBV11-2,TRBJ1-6,CASRIPGQGISPLHF,TGTGCCAGCAGGATTCCGGGACAGGGGATTTCACCCCTCCACTTT
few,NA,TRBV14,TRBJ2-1,CASSQDLSGEQFF,TGTGCCAGCAGCCAAGATCTAAGTGGTGAGCAGTTCTTC
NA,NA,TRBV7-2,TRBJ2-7,CASSSRVGEQYF,TGTGCCAGCAGCTCCCGGGTCGGCGAGCAGTACTTC
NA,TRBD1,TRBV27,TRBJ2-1,CAWQGADNEQFF,TGTGCCTGGCAGGGGGCCGACAATGAGCAGTTCTTC
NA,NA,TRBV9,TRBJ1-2,CASSVDPDYGYTF,TGTGCCAGCAGCGTAGACCCGGACTATGGCTACACCTTC
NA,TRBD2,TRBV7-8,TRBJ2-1,CASSLVVRTSGSNEQFF,TGTGCCAGCAGCTTAGTTGTGAGGACTAGCGGGTCAAATGAGCAGTTCTTC
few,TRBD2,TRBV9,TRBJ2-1,CASSVGSAGSYNEQFF,TGTGCCAGCAGCGTAGGCTCAGCGGGGTCCTACAATGAGCAGTTCTTC
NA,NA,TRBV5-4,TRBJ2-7,CASSLHPRDEQYF,TGTGCCAGCAGCTTGCATCCCCGCGACGAGCAGTACTTC
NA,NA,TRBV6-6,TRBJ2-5,CASSYGTRREETQYF,TGTGCCAGCAGTTACGGAACAAGGCGGGAAGAGACCCAGTACTTC
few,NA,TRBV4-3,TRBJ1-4,CASSQDLDSNEKLFF,TGCGCCAGCAGCCAAGATCTGGACAGTAATGAAAAACTGTTTTTT
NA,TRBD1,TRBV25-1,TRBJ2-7,CASSDTGAPGEQYF,TGTGCCAGCAGTGACACAGGGGCCCCAGGCGAGCAGTACTTC
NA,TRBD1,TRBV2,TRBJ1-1,CASRGEGTGNTEAFF,TGTGCCAGCAGGGGGGAAGGGACAGGGAACACTGAAGCTTTCTTT
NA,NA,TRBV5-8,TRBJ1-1,CASSLVSGREAFF,TGTGCCAGCAGCTTGGTGTCGGGAAGAGAAGCTTTCTTT
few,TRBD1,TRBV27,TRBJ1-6,CASSLSRTGSSPLHF,TGTGCCAGCAGTTTATCCCGGACAGGGAGTTCACCCCTCCACTTT
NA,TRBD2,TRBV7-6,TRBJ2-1,CASSSVRLAGRDEQFF,TGTGCCAGCAGCTCAGTCCGACTAGCGGGTCGCGATGAGCAGTTCTTC
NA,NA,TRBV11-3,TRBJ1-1,CASIKRAGANTEAFF,TGTGCCAGCATCAAAAGGGCAGGGGCCAACACTGAAGCTTTCTTT
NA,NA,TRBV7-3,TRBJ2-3,CASSPAGDSSIYF,TGTGCCAGCAGCCCGGCCGGGGACTCCAGTATATATTTT
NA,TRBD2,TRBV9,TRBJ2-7,CASSSIAGGISEQYF,TGTGCCAGCAGCTCAATAGCGGGAGGGATAAGCGAGCAGTACTTC
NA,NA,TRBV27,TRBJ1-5,CASSLSSADSNQPQHF,TGTGCCAGCAGTTTATCGAGTGCGGATAGCAATCAGCCCCAGCATTTT
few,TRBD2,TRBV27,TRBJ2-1,CASVRAGVPNEQFF,TGTGCCAGCGTTCGGGCGGGAGTCCCCAATGAGCAGTTCTTC
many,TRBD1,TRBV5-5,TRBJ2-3,CASSPAGGNTDTQYF,TGTGCCAGCAGCCCGGCAGGGGGAAACACAGATACGCAGTATTTT
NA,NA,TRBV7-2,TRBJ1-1,CASRDQGTEAFF,TGTGCCAGCAGAGATCAGGGAACTGAAGCTTTCTTT
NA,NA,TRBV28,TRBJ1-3,CASRAPSGGNTIYF,TGTGCCAGCAGAGCCCCCTCGGGGGGAAACACCATATATTTT
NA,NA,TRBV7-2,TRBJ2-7,CASSGGGLKTYEQYF,TGTGCCAGCAGCGGCGGTGGGTTGAAAACCTACGAGCAGTACTTC
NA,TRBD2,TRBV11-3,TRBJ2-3,CASSHGTAGGTDTQYF,TGTGCCAGCAGCCACGGGACAGCGGGGGGGACAGATACGCAGTATTTT
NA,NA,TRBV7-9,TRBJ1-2,CASSDRTNYGYTF,TGTGCCAGCAGCGACAGGACTAACTATGGCTACACCTTC
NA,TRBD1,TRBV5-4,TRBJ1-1,CASRGQDTEAFF,TGTGCCAGCAGAGGACAGGACACTGAAGCTTTCTTT
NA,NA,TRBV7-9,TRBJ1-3,CASSPALTPGGNTIYF,TGTGCCAGCAGCCCCGCTTTGACGCCGGGGGGAAACACCATATATTTT
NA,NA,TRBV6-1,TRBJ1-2,CASSDFSVRAYGYTF,TGTGCCAGCAGTGATTTTTCGGTTCGAGCCTATGGCTACACCTTC
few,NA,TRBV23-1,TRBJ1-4,CAGGALLKNEKLFF,TGCGCCGGGGGGGCGCTCTTGAAAAATGAAAAACTGTTTTTT
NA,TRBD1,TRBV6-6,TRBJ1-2,CASSKQQGAGYGYTF,TGTGCCAGCAGTAAACAACAGGGGGCAGGCTATGGCTACACCTTC